Each of the 4 T cell receptor beta chains below was sequenced from the same sample in a study of OX40 agonist ivuxolimab in advanced cancers. Sequencing was performed with immunoSEQ multiplex PCR; in TCRdb, only in-frame clones are kept and a portion is missing. In the table there are some 70,000 clones, 86% of which are singletons. The specimen was CD4+ or CD8+ T cells sorted from blood, collected in a trial of the OX40 agonist ivuxolimab. Receptors originate from an adult with an advanced solid tumor such as melanoma, head and neck, liver or kidney cancer.

The J gene is TRBJ1-6, the V gene TRBV7-2, with a tentative D call TRBD1 (5 bases). The germline V gene encodes CDR1 SGHTA and CDR2 FQGNSA. CDR3 length: 16 amino acids. With 3 bases removed from V and 9 bases from J, the gap between germline ends came to 18 bases. CDR3 sequence reads: CASSLAGGRSISPLHF. CDR3 DNA: TGTGCCAGCAGCTTGGCGGGGGGACGTTCTATTTCACCCCTCCACTTT.

This rearrangement joins TRBV7-3 to TRBJ1-6; perhaps TRBD1 as D (5 bases). The CDR3 covers 15 residues. V was pared by 9 bases and J by 5 bases, with 17 bases between. Germline V gives CDR1 SGHTA, CDR2 FQGTGA. The CDR3 region has the DNA TGTGCCAGGGCAATTAATAGGGGAGATAATTCACCCCTCCACTTT. Its translation: CARAINRGDNSPLHF.

The CDR3 region has the DNA TGTGCCAGCAGAGCCTCAGGGGATGGCGGGGAGCTGTTTTTT. Translated: CASRASGDGGELFF. The gene calls are TRBV6-5 and TRBJ2-2, with D possibly TRBD1 on 6 matching bases. CDR1 MNHEY and CDR2 SVGAGI come from the germline V gene. CDR3 length: 14 amino acids. V lost 6 bases and J 7 bases, leaving 15 bases between the germline ends.

The V gene is TRBV10-3, the J gene TRBJ2-5; 10 nucleotides match TRBD2. V was pared by 2 bases and J by 5 bases, with 8 bases of the junction left unmatched. Germline V gives CDR1 ENHRY, CDR2 SYGVKD. The CDR3 contains 16 residues. This CDR3 reads CAISEAQLAGSETQYF. The CDR3 nucleotides are TGTGCCATCAGTGAGGCCCAACTAGCGGGGAGCGAGACCCAGTACTTC.